This TCR beta chain was retrieved from a study of T cell repertoires in cytomegalovirus infection. As for the study in general: Indications of both CMV infection and matching HLA type were provided by public TCR beta signatures.

TCRdb re-derived calls from the reads in MiXCR, one entry per CDR3 protein. The data show some 900,000 distinct CDR3 sequences, about 31% seen once. Study results and caveats: Cumulative public TCR beta family frequency identified carriers of CMV plus the relevant HLA. The response measured ex vivo was dominated by TCR beta clonotypes (HLA-C-restricted and CMV-specific).

As regards this clonotype: The antigen remains undetermined. One end of the junction varies from germline; a read error may be responsible.

CDR1 and CDR2 (germline): MNHEY, SVGAGI. There are 15 residues in the CDR3. This TCR derives from a human donor in good health (CMV status not recorded). Some clones in this sample may be carry-over from other donors' samples. The genes are TRBV6-5 and TRBJ2-2; D gene unclear. This specimen was cultured CD8+ T cells from PBMCs, taken from culture after CMV antigen stimulation. The CDR3 spells CANSWAGPNTGELFF. In DNA, the CDR3 is TGTGCCAACAGTTGGGCAGGACCCAACACCGGGGAGCTGTTTTTT.